This T cell receptor beta chain was profiled in a study of metastatic and nonmetastatic thyroid tumors. The entire patient cohort was treatment-naive prior to thyroid surgery. Germline V gene data show CDR1 as LNHDA and CDR2 as SQIVND (reference sequence). The CDR3 is 14 amino acids. The V end was cut by 4 bases, the J end by 0 bases, with 10 bases between. This clone was recorded many times. Per the original methods: What underpinned the distant-metastasis classifier for papillary thyroid cancer was the set of CDR3 differences across clinicopathological groups. TCRdb re-called the PCR reads through MiXCR. The V and J calls follow TCRdb's processing rather than the paper's. Among 15,000 or so clones listed, around 28% were seen once.

The TCR was taken from a male donor with papillary thyroid cancer or a benign thyroid nodule (not recorded which). Some clones in this sample may be carry-over from other donors' samples. V gene TRBV19 combines with J gene TRBJ2-7, with D unresolved. Sequencing was done on a sample of tumor tissue. In DNA, the CDR3 is TGTGCCAGTAGTAAGGGCGTTAGCTCCTACGAGCAGTACTTC. It codes for CASSKGVSSYEQYF.